This T cell receptor beta chain was sequenced during a study of T cells in localized non-small cell lung cancer. Study-level findings and limits: A single tumor region was sequenced, leaving heterogeneity possible.

The table came from immunoSEQ multiplex PCR; TCRdb's copy has only in-frame clones and leaves some out. The table has 40,000 to 60,000 clones, around 81% seen once. The V and J ends lost 3 bases and 7 bases respectively, with 13 bases between them. In germline, CDR1 is MNHEY, CDR2 SVGAGI. CDR3 length equals 14 residues. Comment on this clone: The antigen is unknown.

This TCR derives from a man between 35 and 75 years old with stage III lung adenocarcinoma. The specimen comprised peripheral blood mononuclear cells, sampled before any cancer treatment. The chain links TRBV6-5 to TRBJ2-1, with a possible D match to TRBD2 (6 bases). The CDR3 protein is CASSYPGVPNEQFF. The CDR3 nucleotides are TGTGCCAGCAGTTATCCGGGGGTGCCGAATGAGCAGTTCTTC.